This T cell receptor beta chain appears in the sequencing data of a study of post-analysis software for immune sequencing data (dated by TCRdb to 2015 to 2017). Notes on the research overall: Recorded disease courses included relapsing-remitting, secondary progressive and progressive-relapsing multiple sclerosis, with some patients lacking subtype annotation. A subset of samples was prepared in parallel using single-end sample barcoding, then pooled and co-amplified after Illumina adapter ligation. The multiple sclerosis patient repertoires were compared with 10 to 12 previously published healthy control repertoires from donors aged about 6 to 25 years.

Overall results and qualifications from the work: The multiple sclerosis patient group was slightly younger than the control group. Direct clustering with F measure showed strong co-clustering of samples prepared in the same batch, prompting a batch-effect correction. Significantly higher frequencies in patients than in controls were found for several TRBV segments, including TRBV5-6, TRBV5-1 and TRBV20-1. Normalized Chao1 diversity was significantly lower in multiple sclerosis patients than controls, suggesting substantial peripheral T-cell clonal expansion.

Library prep was done by PCR. Instrument on record: Illumina HiSeq 2500. To reduce PCR and sequencing biases, unique molecular identifiers were built into the TCR beta cDNA libraries. Every 1 to 10 million input T cells yielded around 500,000 cDNA molecules, meaning each molecule approximated one T cell. The patient libraries were prepared and sequenced using the same protocol as the earlier healthy control dataset. Within a given batch, samples were prepared together, multiplexed and sequenced on the same HiSeq lane. The authors' analysis ran thus. Raw barcoded reads were processed with MIGEC, and single-read molecular identifier groups were discarded before consensus assembly and CDR3 extraction. VDJtools was used for post-analysis of the clonotype tables, and diversity was normalized by down-sampling every dataset to the size of the smallest sample. In repertoire overlap clustering, CDR3 amino acid sequences, but not nucleotide sequences, were matched to correct batch-related cross-sample contamination. TCRdb trimmed public reads at Q25 via fastp, called clones via MiXCR and kept in-frame beta chains. Each CDR3 protein appears once, grouped with its most common genes and DNA. The V and J calls and clone size are TCRdb's, not the authors'. A total of approximately 570,000 distinct CDR3 sequences appear in this sample, roughly 46% of them only once. Jointly, the top ten make up 1.5% to 2% of the sample.

To demonstrate the VDJtools post-analysis software, the study profiled TCR beta repertoires from the peripheral blood of 13 young patients with multiple sclerosis. The patients with multiple sclerosis were children and adolescents between about 6 and 15 years of age. The CDR3 covers 12 residues, taking in both the cysteine and the phenylalanine. Left in the record is the CDR3 DNA by itself, 36 bases read in frame from the first base. In the case of this clonotype: What antigen it recognizes has not been identified. Within one base of it there is no much larger clone, and no base qualities were kept.

The rearrangement joined TRBV12-3 or TRBV12-4 to TRBJ2-7; a confident D gene designation cannot be given. The J call may be wrong; the DNA end is better matched by TRBJ2-5. The source material was blood. The sequence was obtained from a girl aged 5 to 17 with multiple sclerosis. The CDR3: CASSLRSETQYF. The bases are TGTGCCAGCAGTTTAAGGTCTGAGACCCAGTACTTC.